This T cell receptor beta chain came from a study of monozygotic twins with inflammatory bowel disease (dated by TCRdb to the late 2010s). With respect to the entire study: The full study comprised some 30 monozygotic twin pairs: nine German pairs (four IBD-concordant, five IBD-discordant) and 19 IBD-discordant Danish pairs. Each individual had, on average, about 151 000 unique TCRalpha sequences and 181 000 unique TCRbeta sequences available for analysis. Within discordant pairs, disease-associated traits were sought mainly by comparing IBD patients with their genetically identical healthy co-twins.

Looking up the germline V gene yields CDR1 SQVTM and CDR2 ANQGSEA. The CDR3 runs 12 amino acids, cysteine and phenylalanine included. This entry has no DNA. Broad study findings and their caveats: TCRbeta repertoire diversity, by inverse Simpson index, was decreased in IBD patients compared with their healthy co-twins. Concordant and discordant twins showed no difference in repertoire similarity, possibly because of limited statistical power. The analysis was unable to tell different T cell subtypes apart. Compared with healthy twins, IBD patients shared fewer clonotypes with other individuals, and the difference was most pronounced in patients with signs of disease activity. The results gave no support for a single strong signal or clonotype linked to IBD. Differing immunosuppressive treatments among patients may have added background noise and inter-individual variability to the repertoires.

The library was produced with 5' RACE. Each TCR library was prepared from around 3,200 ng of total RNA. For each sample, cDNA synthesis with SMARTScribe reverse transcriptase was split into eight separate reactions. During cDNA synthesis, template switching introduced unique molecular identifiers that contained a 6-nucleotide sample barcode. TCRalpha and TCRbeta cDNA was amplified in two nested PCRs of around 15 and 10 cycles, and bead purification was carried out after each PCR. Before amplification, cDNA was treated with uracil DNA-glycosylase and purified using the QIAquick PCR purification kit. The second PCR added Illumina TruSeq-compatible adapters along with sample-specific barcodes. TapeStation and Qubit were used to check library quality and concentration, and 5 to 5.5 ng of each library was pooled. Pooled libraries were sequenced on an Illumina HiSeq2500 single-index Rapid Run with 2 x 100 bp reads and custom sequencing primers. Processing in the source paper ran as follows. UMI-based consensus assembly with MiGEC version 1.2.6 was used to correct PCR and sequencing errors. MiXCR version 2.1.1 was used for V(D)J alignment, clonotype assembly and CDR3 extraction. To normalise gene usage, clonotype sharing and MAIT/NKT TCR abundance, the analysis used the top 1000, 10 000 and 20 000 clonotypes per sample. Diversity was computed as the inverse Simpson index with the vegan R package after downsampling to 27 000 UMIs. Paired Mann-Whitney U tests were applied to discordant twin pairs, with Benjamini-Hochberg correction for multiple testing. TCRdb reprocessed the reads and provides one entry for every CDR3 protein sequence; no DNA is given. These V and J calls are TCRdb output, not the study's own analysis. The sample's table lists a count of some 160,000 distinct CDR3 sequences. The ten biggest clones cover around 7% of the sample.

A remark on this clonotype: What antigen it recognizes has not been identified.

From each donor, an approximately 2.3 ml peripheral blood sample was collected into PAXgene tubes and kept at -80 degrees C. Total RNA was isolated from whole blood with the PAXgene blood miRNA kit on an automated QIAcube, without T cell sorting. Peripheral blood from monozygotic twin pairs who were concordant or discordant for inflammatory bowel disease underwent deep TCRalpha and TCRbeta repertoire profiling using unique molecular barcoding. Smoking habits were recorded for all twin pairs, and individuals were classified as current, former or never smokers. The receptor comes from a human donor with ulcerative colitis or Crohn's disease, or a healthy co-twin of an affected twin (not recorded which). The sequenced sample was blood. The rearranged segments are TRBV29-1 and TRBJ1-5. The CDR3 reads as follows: CSVANSNQPQHF.